This paragraph reports one T cell receptor (beta chain). As yet, its antigen is unknown. Trimming stripped 7 bases from V and 0 bases from J, with 6 bases between. There are 13 residues in the CDR3. The germline V gene encodes CDR1 MNHEY and CDR2 SVGAGI. The entry originates in a study of T cell responses to AZD1222 COVID-19 vaccine. Study results and limitations: Repertoires were obtained only post-peak T cell response.

Method: immunoSEQ multiplex PCR; TCRdb's copy keeps in-frame clones and lacks some. The data show approximately 100,000 clones, 85% to 90% seen once. The chain is built from TRBV6-5 and TRBJ2-2; D is undetermined. The source material was peripheral blood, sampled on day 0 of AZD1222 vaccination. This TCR derives from an adult in good health. Here the CDR3 reads CASKAPNTGELFF. Written as DNA, the CDR3 is TGTGCCAGCAAAGCCCCGAACACCGGGGAGCTGTTTTTT.